Shown below are 17 T cell receptor beta chains from a single sample sequenced in a study of blood T cell repertoires in COVID-19. TCRdb's table, derived via immunoSEQ multiplex PCR, lists solely in-frame clones and lacks some. Of 80,000 or so clones in the sample, 75% to 85% are singletons; the top ten hold under 5%. Sequencing input: peripheral blood. These receptors were taken from a woman between 65 and 79 years old with acute or convalescent COVID-19.

V gene TRBV6-1 combines with J gene TRBJ1-3; 7 nucleotides align to TRBD1. Trimming cost V 0 bases and J 3 bases; bases outside gene matches: 11. Germline CDR1 reads MNHNS; CDR2 reads SASEGT. CDR3 length equals 18 residues. In DNA, the CDR3 is TGTGCCAGCAGTGAAGCTCCAGGGGGTACAGGAGGTGGAAACACCATATATTTT. Translating gives CASSEAPGGTGGGNTIYF.

This rearrangement joins TRBV2 to TRBJ2-1; D might be TRBD2 (7 bases). The V end lost 6 bases, the J end lost 10 bases, and 25 bases lay between the germline ends. This CDR3 has 16 residues. The germline V gene encodes CDR1 SNHLY and CDR2 FYNNEI. The CDR3 here is CASSSPTGRGPREQFF. The CDR3 DNA follows: TGTGCCAGCAGCTCCCCGACTGGGCGGGGGCCACGGGAGCAGTTCTTC. Full variable domain (outside the CDR3, taken from reference TRBV2 and TRBJ2-1): EPEVTQTPSHQVTQMGQEVILRCVPISNHLYFYWYRQILGQKVEFLVSFYNNEISEKSEIFDDQFSVERPDGSNFTLKIRSTKLEDSAMYFCASSSPTGRGPREQFFGPGTRLTVL.

The gene calls are TRBV6-6 and TRBJ2-7; 9 bases agree with TRBD1. The CDR3 runs 15 residues. The V segment lost 5 bases and the J segment 1 base; nucleotides outside the gene matches: 6. Germline V gene data show CDR1 as MNHNY and CDR2 as SVGAGI (reference sequence). For the CDR3, the DNA is TGTGCCAGCAGTCAAATAGACAGGGGGTCCTACGAGCAGTACTTC. It codes for CASSQIDRGSYEQYF.

V gene TRBV6-6 combines with J gene TRBJ2-3, with 15 bases fitting TRBD2. The CDR3 sequence is 16 residues long. V dropped 2 bases and J dropped 7; count of bases not matched to a gene: 4. Germline V gene data show CDR1 as MNHNY and CDR2 as SVGAGI (reference sequence). DNA of the CDR3: TGTGCCAGCAGTTACGGGACTAGCGGGGGGTTGAATACGCAGTATTTT. Translation: CASSYGTSGGLNTQYF.

This clone has more than one count but fewer than ten. The chain has TRBV19 and TRBJ1-1, with 9 bases identical to TRBD1. CDR3 length equals 14 residues. CDR1 is LNHDA, CDR2 SQIVND, per germline (reference sequence). The ends lost 5 bases at V and 6 bases at J; junction bases unmatched: 7. CDR3 in DNA: TGTGCCAGTAGTGTCTCCGGGACAGGGCCTGAAGCTTTCTTT. Protein product: CASSVSGTGPEAFF.

The rearrangement joins TRBV3-1 (or the pseudogene TRBV3-2) to TRBJ2-5; 11 nucleotides match TRBD2. CDR1 LGHDT and CDR2 YNNKEL come from the germline V gene (reference sequence). After removal of 6 bases from V and 3 bases from J, the junction contained 3 bases not matched to a gene. The CDR3 runs 14 residues. The CDR3 nucleotides are TGTGCCAGCAGGTTGACTAGCGGGGAAGAGACCCAGTACTTC. Protein: CASRLTSGEETQYF.

The chain combines TRBV4-1 with TRBJ1-1; 7 bases are shared with TRBD1. Trimming took 3 bases from V and 1 from J; bases not matched to a gene: 8. Germline CDR1 reads MGHRA; CDR2 reads YSYEKL. The CDR3 loop spans 16 amino acids. CDR3 DNA sequence: TGCGCCAGCAGCCAGGGGCGACAGGGCTGGAACACTGAAGCTTTCTTT. Amino acid sequence: CASSQGRQGWNTEAFF.

J is TRBJ2-4 and V is TRBV6-5; the D gene is possibly TRBD1 (5 bases). V shed 0 bases and J shed 9 bases, with 12 bases lying between them. Looked up from germline, CDR1 is MNHEY and CDR2 is SVGAGI. The CDR3 runs to 14 residues. DNA of the CDR3: TGTGCCAGCAGTTACTCCCCAGGGCAACGCATTCAGTACTTC. Its translation is CASSYSPGQRIQYF.

V usage is TRBV5-1 and J usage is TRBJ1-1; 8 nucleotides align to TRBD1. CDR1 SGHRS and CDR2 YFSETQ come from the germline V gene. V lost 4 bases to trimming and J lost 5 bases; unmatched junction nucleotides: 7. This CDR3 region has 14 residues. The CDR3 DNA is TGCGCCAGCAGCCCAGGGGGCTCCAGGACTGAAGCTTTCTTT. Its translation is CASSPGGSRTEAFF.

The chain carries TRBV7-2 and TRBJ2-1; TRBD1 is a possible D gene (5 bases). This CDR3 contains 17 residues. The V and J ends lost 1 base and 9 bases respectively, with 22 bases between them. Germline V gene data show CDR1 as SGHTA and CDR2 as FQGNSA. The CDR3 DNA follows: TGTGCCAGCAGCTTAGTCGGTGGGCAGGGTGGTTCAGGTGAGCAGTTCTTC. Its translation: CASSLVGGQGGSGEQFF.

About this clone: Compared with germline, one end of the junction differs, possibly owing to a read error. The chain links TRBV6-5 to TRBJ1-2; no definite D call. The CDR3 contains 11 residues. Germline CDR1 MNHEY, CDR2 SVGAGI. CDR3 sequence reads: CASRIGLRELF. DNA for the CDR3: TGTGCCAGCAGGATTGGCCTTCGGGAACTCTTC.

The gene calls are TRBV6-2 or TRBV6-3 and TRBJ2-5, with 7 bases aligning to TRBD1. Unmatched junction bases numbered 3, after V lost 4 bases and J lost 1 base. The CDR3 is made up of 14 amino acids. Per the germline V gene, CDR1 is MNHEY and CDR2 is SVGEGT. The CDR3 loop reads CASSSRQGQETQYF. Written as DNA, the CDR3 is TGTGCCAGCAGTTCCCGACAGGGCCAAGAGACCCAGTACTTC.

This clone came up a few times. The rearrangement uses TRBV29-1 and TRBJ1-1; tentatively, D is TRBD1 (5 bases). Germline CDR1 is SQVTM and CDR2 is ANQGSEA. This CDR3 is built from 13 residues. Trimming cost V 6 bases and J 2 bases, with 13 bases left between them. In DNA, the CDR3 is TGCAGCGTGGCGCGGGGCCCTAACACTGAAGCTTTCTTT. It codes for CSVARGPNTEAFF.

In its sample, this clone was seen a few times. The V gene is TRBV19, the J gene TRBJ1-1; D perhaps matches TRBD1 (5 bases). V lost 3 bases, J lost 6 bases, and 14 bases lay in between. The CDR3 totals 14 residues. The V gene's germline CDR1 is LNHDA and CDR2 SQIVND (reference sequence). This CDR3 reads CASSIGRAISEAFF. In nucleotides, the CDR3 is TGTGCCAGTAGTATCGGCAGGGCGATCTCTGAAGCTTTCTTT.

The sample holds one count of this clone. The CDR3 sequence is CASSLTGQTTDTQYF. The CDR3 region has the DNA TGTGCCAGCAGCTTAACGGGACAGACCACAGATACGCAGTATTTT. J is TRBJ2-3 and V is TRBV7-3; 7 bases fit TRBD1. There are 15 residues in the CDR3. The V and J ends lost 0 bases and 2 bases, in that order; junction bases with no gene match: 2. Germline CDR1 SGHTA, CDR2 FQGTGA.

The table lists this clone with a few counts. The chain carries TRBV6-6 and TRBJ1-4, with D perhaps matching TRBD1 (5 bases). Deletions cut 6 bases from V and 7 bases from J, with 15 bases between. The CDR3 is 14 amino acids. Germline CDR1 MNHNY, CDR2 SVGAGI (reference sequence). For the CDR3, the DNA is TGTGCCAGCAGCCTAGGGGTTGGCGTTGAAAAACTGTTTTTT. Its protein is CASSLGVGVEKLFF.

The CDR3 coding sequence is TGTGCCAGCAGCAGGAGGGACGGAGGCTCCTACGAGCAGTACTTC. It codes for CASSRRDGGSYEQYF. The rearrangement uses TRBV9 and TRBJ2-7; D may be TRBD2 (6 bases). The germline gives CDR1 SGDLS, CDR2 YYNGEE. Trimming took 4 bases from V and 0 from J, leaving 14 bases between them. The CDR3 contains 15 residues.